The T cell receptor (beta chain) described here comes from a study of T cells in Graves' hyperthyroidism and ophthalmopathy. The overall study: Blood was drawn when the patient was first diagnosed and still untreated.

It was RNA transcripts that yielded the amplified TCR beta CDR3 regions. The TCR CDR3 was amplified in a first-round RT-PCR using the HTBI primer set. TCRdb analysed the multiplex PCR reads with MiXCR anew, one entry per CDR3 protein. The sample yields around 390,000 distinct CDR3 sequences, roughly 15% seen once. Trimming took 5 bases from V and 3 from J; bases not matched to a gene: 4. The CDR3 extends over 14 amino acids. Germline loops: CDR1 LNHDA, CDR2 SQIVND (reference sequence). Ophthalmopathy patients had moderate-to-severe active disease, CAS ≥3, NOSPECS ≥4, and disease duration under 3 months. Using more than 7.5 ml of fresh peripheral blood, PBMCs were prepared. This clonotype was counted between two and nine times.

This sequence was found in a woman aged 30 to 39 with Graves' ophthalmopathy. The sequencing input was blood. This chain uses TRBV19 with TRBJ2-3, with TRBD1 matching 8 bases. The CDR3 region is CASSDRGMTDTQYF. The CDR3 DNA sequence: TGTGCCAGTAGTGACAGGGGAATGACAGATACGCAGTATTTT.